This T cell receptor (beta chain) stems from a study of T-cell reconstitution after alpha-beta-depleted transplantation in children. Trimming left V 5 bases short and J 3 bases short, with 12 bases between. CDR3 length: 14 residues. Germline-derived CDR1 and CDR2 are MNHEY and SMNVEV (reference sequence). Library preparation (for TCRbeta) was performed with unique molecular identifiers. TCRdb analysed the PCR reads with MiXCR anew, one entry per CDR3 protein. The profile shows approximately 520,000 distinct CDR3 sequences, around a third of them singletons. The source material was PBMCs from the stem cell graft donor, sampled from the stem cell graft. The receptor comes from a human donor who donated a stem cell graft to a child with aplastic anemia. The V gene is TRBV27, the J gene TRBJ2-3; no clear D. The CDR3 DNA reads TGTGCCAGCAGTCTCTTTCCCTTGACAGATACGCAGTATTTT. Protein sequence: CASSLFPLTDTQYF.